The sequence of this TCR beta chain was determined in a study of blood T cell repertoires in COVID-19. The wider study: PBMCs, B-cell-depleted T cells, or T cells were the source of the cDNA or gDNA that made up the material.

CDR3 length equals 14 residues. Germline V gene data show CDR1 as SGHAT and CDR2 as FQNNGV. V dropped 4 bases and J dropped 5; count of bases not matched to a gene: 2. Only in-frame clones appear in the TCRdb table, and some are missing; sequencing was by immunoSEQ multiplex PCR. The sample has roughly 230,000 clones; under 90% are singletons. The material sequenced was peripheral blood. The V gene is TRBV11-2, the J gene TRBJ1-6; 7 bases map to TRBD1. This TCR was sampled from a woman of 80 years or more with acute or convalescent COVID-19. The CDR3 sequence: CASSSGGNNSPLHF. The CDR3 DNA sequence: TGTGCCAGCAGCTCAGGGGGTAATAATTCACCCCTCCACTTT.